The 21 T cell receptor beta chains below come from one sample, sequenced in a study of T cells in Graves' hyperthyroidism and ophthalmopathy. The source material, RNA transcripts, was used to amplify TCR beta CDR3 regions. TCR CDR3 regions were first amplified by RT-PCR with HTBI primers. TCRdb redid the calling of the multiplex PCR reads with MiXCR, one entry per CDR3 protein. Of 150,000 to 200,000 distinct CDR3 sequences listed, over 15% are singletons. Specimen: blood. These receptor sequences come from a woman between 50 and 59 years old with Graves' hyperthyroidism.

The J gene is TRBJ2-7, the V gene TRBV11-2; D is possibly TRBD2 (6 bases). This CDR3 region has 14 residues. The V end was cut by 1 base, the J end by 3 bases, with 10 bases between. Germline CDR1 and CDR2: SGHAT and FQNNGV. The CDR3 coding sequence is TGTGCCAGCAGCTTAGTTGGCGGGAACTACGAGCAGTACTTC. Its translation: CASSLVGGNYEQYF. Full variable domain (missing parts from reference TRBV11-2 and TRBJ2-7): EAGVAQSPRYKIIEKRQSVAFWCNPISGHATLYWYQQILGQGPKLLIQFQNNGVVDDSQLPKDRFSAERLKGVDSTLKIQPAKLEDSAVYLCASSLVGGNYEQYFGPGTRLTVT.

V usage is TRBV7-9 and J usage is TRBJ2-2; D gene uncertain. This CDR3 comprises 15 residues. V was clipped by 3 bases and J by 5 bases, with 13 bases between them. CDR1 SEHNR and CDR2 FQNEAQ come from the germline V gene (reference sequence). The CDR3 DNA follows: TGTGCCAGCAGCTTTGGAAGGTGGCGAACCGGGGAGCTGTTTTTT. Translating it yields CASSFGRWRTGELFF.

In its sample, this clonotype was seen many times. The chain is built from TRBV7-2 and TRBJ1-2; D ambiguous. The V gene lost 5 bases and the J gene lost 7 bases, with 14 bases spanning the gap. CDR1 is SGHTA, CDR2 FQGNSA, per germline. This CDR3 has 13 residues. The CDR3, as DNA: TGTGCCAGCAGCCCGACGGCGAGGGTTGGCTACACCTTC. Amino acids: CASSPTARVGYTF.

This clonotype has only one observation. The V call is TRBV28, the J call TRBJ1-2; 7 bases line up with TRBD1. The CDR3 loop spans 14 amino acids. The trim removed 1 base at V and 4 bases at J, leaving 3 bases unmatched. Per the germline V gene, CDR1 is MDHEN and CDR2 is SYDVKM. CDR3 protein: CASSLYTGAYGYTF. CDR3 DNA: TGTGCCAGCAGTTTATATACAGGGGCCTATGGCTACACCTTC.

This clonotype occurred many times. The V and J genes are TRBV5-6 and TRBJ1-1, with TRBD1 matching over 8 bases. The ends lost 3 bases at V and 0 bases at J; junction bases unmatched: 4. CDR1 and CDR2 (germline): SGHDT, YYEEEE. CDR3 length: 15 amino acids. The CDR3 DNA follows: TGTGCCAGCAGCTGGGGACAGGTGGTGAACACTGAAGCTTTCTTT. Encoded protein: CASSWGQVVNTEAFF.

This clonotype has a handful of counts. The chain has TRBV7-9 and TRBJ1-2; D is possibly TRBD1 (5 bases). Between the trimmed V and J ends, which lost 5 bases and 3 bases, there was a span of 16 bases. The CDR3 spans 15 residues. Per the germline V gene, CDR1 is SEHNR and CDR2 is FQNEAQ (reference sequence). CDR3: CASSKQGHPDYGYTF. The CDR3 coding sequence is TGTGCCAGCAGCAAACAAGGACATCCGGACTATGGCTACACCTTC.

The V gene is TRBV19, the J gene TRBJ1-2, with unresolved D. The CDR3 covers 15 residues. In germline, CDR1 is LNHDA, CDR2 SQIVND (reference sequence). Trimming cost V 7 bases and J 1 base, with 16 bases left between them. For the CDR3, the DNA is TGTGCCAGTACCGAAAGACACGGCGATAACTATGGCTACACCTTC. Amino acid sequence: CASTERHGDNYGYTF. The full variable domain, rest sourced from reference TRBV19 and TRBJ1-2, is DGGITQSPKYLFRKEGQNVTLSCEQNLNHDAMYWYRQDPGQGLRLIYYSQIVNDFQKGDIAEGYSVSREKKESFPLTVTSAQKNPTAFYLCASTERHGDNYGYTFGSGTRLTVV.

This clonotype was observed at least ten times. In DNA, the CDR3 is TGCGCCAGCTTTTCGGGACAGGGGGACACTGAAGCTTTCTTT. Translating it yields CASFSGQGDTEAFF. The chain couples TRBV5-1 to TRBJ1-1, with 11 bases aligning to TRBD1. The CDR3 extends over 14 amino acids. Germline V gene data show CDR1 as SGHRS and CDR2 as YFSETQ. J was trimmed by 3 bases and V by 7 bases; bases with no gene match: 5.

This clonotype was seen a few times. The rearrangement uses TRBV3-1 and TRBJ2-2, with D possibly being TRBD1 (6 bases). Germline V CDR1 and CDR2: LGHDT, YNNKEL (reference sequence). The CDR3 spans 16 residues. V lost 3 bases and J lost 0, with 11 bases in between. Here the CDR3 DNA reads TGTGCCAGCAGCCATCGGACAGACACGAACACCGGGGAGCTGTTTTTT. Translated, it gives CASSHRTDTNTGELFF.

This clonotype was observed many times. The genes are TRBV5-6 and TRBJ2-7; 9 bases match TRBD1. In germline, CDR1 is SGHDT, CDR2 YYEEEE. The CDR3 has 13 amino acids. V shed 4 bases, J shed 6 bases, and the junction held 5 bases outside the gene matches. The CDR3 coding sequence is TGTGCCAGCAGCCACGGGACAGGGCTCGAGCAGTACTTC. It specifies CASSHGTGLEQYF.

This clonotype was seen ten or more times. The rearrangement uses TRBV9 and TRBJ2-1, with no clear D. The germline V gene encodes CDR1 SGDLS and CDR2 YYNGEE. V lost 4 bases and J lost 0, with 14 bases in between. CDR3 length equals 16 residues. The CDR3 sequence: CASSPPGSSSYNEQFF. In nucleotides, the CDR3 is TGTGCCAGCAGCCCCCCCGGCAGTAGCTCCTACAATGAGCAGTTCTTC.

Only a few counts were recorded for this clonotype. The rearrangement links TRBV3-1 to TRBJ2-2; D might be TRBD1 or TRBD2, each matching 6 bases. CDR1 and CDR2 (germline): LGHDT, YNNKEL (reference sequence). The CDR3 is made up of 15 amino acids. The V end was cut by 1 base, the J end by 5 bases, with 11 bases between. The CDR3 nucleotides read TGTGCCAGCAGCCAAGGGGGGGCGAGGACCGGGGAGCTGTTTTTT. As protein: CASSQGGARTGELFF.

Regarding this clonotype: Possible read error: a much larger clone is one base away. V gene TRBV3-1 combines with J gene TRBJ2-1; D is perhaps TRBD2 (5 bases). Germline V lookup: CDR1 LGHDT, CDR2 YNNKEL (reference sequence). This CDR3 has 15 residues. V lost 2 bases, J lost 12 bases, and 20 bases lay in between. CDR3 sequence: CASSQTLSRVGGQFF. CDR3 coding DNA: TGTGCCAGCAGCCAAACACTTTCGAGGGTCGGTGGGCAGTTCTTC.

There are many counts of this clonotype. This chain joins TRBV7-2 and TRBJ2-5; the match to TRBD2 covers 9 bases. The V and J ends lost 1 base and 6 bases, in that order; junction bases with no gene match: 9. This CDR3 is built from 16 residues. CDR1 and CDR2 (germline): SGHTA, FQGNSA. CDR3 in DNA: TGTGCCAGCAGCTTAGGAGGCGGGGGGGAAGAGAAGACCCAGTACTTC. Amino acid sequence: CASSLGGGGEEKTQYF.

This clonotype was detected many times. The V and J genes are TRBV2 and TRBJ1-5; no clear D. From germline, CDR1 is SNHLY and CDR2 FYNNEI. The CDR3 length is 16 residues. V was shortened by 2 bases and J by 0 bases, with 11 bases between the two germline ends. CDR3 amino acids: CASSERVIDSNQPQHF. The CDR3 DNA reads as TGTGCCAGCAGTGAAAGGGTCATCGATAGCAATCAGCCCCAGCATTTT.

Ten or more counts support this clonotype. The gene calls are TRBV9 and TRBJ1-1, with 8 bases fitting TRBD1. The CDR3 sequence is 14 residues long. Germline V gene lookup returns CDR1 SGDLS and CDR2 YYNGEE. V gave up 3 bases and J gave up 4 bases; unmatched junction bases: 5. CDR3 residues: CASSAATGGTEAFF. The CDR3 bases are TGTGCCAGCAGCGCAGCAACAGGGGGCACTGAAGCTTTCTTT.

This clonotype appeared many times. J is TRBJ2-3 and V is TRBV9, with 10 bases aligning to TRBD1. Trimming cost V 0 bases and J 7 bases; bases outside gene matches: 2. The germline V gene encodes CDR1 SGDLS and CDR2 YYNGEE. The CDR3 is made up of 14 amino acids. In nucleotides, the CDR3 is TGTGCCAGCAGCGTAGGGGACAGGGGAAATACGCAGTATTTT. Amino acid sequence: CASSVGDRGNTQYF.

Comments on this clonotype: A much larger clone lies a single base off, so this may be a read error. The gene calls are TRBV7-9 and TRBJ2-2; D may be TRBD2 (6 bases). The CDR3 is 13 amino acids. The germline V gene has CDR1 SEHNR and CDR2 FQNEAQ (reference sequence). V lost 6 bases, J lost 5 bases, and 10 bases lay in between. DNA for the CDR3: TGTGCCAGCAGGCCGAGCGGGACCGGGGAGCTGTTTTTT. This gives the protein CASRPSGTGELFF.

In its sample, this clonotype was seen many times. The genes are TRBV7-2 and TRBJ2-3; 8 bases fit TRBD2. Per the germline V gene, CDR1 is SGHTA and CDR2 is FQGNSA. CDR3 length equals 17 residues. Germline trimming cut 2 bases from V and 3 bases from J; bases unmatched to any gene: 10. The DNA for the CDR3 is TGTGCCAGCAGCTTAAGGCCCGGGACTAGATCGACAGATACGCAGTATTTT. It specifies CASSLRPGTRSTDTQYF. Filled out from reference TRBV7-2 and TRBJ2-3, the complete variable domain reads GAGVSQSPSNKVTEKGKDVELRCDPISGHTALYWYRQSLGQGLEFLIYFQGNSAPDKSGLPSDRFSAERTGGSVSTLTIQRTQQEDSAVYLCASSLRPGTRSTDTQYFGPGTRLTVL.

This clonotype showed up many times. The CDR3 region is CASSAQQVNTEAFF. The DNA of the CDR3 is TGTGCCAGCAGTGCCCAACAGGTTAACACTGAAGCTTTCTTT. The chain couples TRBV6-1 to TRBJ1-1; D possibly corresponds to TRBD1 (5 bases). V lost 4 bases, J lost 2 bases, and 11 bases lay in between. Germline V CDR1 and CDR2: MNHNS, SASEGT. The CDR3 spans 14 residues.

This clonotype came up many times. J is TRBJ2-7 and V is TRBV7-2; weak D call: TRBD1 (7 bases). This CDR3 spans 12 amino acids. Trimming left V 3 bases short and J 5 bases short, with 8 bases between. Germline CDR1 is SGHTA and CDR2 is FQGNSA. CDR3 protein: CASSFRGDEQYF. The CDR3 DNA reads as TGTGCCAGCAGCTTCAGGGGGGACGAGCAGTACTTC. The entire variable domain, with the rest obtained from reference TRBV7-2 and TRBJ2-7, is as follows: GAGVSQSPSNKVTEKGKDVELRCDPISGHTALYWYRQSLGQGLEFLIYFQGNSAPDKSGLPSDRFSAERTGGSVSTLTIQRTQQEDSAVYLCASSFRGDEQYFGPGTRLTVT.